The sequence of this T cell receptor (beta chain) was determined in a study of response to subunit inactivated influenza vaccine. Using its own MiXCR run on the RT-PCR reads, TCRdb lists one record per CDR3 protein. There are more than 450,000 distinct CDR3 sequences in the sample; approximately 12% occur only once, and around 9.6% lies in the top ten. The CDR3 extends over 16 amino acids. The germline V and J ends were trimmed by 3 bases and 3 bases, with 15 bases remaining between them. Germline CDR1 SEHNR, CDR2 FQNEAQ (reference sequence). Sequencing was performed on PBMCs from blood, taken on the day of vaccination. J is TRBJ2-1 and V is TRBV7-9, with no clear D. The sequence derives from a man in his fifties or sixties who received an inactivated influenza vaccine. CDR3 sequence (DNA): TGTGCCAGCAGCTTTGATCGGAGAATCAACTACAATGAGCAGTTCTTC. Its protein is CASSFDRRINYNEQFF.